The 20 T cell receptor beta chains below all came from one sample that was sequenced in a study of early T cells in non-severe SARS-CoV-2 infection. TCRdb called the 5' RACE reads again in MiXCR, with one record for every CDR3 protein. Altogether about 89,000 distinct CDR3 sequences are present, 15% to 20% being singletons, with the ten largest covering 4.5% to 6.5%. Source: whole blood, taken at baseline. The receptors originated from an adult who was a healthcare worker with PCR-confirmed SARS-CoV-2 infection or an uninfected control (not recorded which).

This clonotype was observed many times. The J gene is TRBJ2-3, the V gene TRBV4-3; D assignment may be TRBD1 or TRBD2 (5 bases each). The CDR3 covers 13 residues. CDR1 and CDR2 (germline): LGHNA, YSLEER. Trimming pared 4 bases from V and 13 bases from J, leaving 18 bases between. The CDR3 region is CASSPGSGLIKYF. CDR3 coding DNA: TGCGCCAGCAGCCCTGGGTCGGGGCTGATAAAGTATTTT.

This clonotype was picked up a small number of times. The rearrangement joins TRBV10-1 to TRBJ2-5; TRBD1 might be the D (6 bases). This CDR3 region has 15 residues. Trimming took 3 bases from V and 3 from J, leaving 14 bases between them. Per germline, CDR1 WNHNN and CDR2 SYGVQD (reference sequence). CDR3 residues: CASSEGGKPEETQYF. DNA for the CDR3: TGCGCCAGCAGTGAAGGGGGAAAGCCCGAAGAGACCCAGTACTTC.

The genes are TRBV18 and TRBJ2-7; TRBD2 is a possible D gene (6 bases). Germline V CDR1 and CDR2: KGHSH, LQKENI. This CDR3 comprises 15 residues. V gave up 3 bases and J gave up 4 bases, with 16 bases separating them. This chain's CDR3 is CASSPLSSVRYEQYF. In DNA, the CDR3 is TGTGCCAGCTCACCCCTGTCTAGCGTGAGATACGAGCAGTACTTC. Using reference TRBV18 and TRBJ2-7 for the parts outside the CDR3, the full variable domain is NAGVMQNPRHLVRRRGQEARLRCSPMKGHSHVYWYRQLPEEGLKFMVYLQKENIIDESGMPKERFSAEFPKEGPSILRIQQVVRGDSAAYFCASSPLSSVRYEQYFGPGTRLTVT.

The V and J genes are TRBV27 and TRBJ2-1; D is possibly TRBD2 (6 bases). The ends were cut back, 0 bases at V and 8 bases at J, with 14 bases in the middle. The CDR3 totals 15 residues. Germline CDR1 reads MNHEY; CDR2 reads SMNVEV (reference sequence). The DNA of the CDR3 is TGTGCCAGCAGTTTATCGCGACGGGAGCAACATGAGCAGTTCTTC. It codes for CASSLSRREQHEQFF.

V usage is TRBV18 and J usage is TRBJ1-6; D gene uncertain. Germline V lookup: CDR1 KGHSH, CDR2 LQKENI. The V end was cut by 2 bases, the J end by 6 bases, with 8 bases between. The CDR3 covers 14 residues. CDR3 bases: TGTGCCAGCTCACCAAGAGACCTTAATTCACCCCTCCACTTT. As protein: CASSPRDLNSPLHF.

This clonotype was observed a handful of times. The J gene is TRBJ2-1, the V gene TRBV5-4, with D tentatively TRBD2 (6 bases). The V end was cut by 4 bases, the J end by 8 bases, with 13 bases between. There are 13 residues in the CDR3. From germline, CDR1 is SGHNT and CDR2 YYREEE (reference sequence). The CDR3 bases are TGTGCCAGCAGCCCCTCTAGCGTCGATGAGCAGTTCTTC. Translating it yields CASSPSSVDEQFF.

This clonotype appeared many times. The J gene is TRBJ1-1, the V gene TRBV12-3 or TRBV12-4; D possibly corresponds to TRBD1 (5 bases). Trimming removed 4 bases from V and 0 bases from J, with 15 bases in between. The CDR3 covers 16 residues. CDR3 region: CASSWGEGRMNTEAFF. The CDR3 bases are TGTGCCAGCAGTTGGGGGGAGGGAAGGATGAACACTGAAGCTTTCTTT.

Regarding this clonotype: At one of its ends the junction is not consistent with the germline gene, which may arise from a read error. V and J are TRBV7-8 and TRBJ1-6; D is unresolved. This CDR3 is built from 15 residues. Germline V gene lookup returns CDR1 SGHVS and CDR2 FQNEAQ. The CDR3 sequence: CASSLQRGYYSPLHF. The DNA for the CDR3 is TGTGCCAGCAGCTTACAGAGAGGCTATTATTCACCCCTCCACTTT.

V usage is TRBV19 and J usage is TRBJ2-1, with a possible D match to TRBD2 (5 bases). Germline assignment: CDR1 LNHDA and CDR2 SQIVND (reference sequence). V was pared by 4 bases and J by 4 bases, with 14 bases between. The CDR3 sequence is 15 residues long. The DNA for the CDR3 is TGTGCCAGTAGTACACGAGGGATGTCGTACAATGAGCAGTTCTTC. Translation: CASSTRGMSYNEQFF.

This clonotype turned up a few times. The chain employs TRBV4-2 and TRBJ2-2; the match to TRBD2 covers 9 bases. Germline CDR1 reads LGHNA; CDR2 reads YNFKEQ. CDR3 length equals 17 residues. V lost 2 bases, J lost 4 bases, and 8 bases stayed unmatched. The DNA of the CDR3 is TGTGCCAGCAGCCAATTAGCGGGAGCGGCCCCCACCGGGGAGCTGTTTTTT. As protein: CASSQLAGAAPTGELFF.

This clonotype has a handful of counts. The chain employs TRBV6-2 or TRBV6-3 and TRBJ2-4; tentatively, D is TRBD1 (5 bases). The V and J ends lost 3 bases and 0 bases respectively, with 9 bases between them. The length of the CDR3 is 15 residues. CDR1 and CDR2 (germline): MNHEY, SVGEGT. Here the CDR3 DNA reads TGTGCCAGCAGTTATTCGGACACAGCCAAAAACATTCAGTACTTC. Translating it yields CASSYSDTAKNIQYF.

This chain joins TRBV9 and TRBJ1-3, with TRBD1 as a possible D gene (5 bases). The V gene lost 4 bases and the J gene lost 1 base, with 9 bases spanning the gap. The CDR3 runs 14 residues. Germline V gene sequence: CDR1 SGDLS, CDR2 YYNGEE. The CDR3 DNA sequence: TGTGCCAGCAGCCTAGGGGAGTCTGGAAACACCATATATTTT. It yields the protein CASSLGESGNTIYF.

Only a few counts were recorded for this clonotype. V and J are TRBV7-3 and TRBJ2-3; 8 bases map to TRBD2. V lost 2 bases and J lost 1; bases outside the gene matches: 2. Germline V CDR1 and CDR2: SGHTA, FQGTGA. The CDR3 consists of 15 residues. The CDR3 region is CASSLSGLGTDTQYF. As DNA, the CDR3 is TGTGCCAGCAGCTTATCGGGACTAGGCACAGATACGCAGTATTTT.

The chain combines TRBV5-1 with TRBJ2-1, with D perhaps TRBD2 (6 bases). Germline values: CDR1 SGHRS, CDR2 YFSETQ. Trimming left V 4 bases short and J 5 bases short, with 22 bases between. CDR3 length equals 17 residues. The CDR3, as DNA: TGCGCCAGCAGCCGAAAGGATTCGGGAGCCCCCCACAATGAGCAGTTCTTC. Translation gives CASSRKDSGAPHNEQFF.

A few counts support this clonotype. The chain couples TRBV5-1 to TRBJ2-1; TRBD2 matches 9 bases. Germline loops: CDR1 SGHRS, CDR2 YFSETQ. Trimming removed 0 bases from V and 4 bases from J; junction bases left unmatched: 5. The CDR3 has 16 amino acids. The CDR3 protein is CASSLAGAGGYNEQFF. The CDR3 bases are TGCGCCAGCAGCTTGGCTGGGGCGGGAGGGTACAATGAGCAGTTCTTC.

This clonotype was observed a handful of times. CDR3 nucleotides: TGTGCCAGCAGCTTAGCCGGCGGAACCGGGGAGCTGTTTTTT. As protein: CASSLAGGTGELFF. The chain employs TRBV7-6 and TRBJ2-2; D call uncertain. The CDR3 contains 14 residues. V was cut by 0 bases and J by 5 bases, with 7 bases left in between. Germline V gene data show CDR1 as SGHVS and CDR2 as FNYEAQ.

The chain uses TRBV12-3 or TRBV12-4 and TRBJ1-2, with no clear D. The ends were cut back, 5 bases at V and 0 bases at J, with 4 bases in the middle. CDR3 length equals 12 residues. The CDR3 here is CASSGSNYGYTF. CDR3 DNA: TGTGCCAGCAGTGGCTCTAACTATGGCTACACCTTC.

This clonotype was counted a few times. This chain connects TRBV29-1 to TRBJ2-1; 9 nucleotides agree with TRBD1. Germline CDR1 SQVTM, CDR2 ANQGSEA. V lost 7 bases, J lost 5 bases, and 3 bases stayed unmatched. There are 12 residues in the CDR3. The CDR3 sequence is CSDRGLNNEQFF. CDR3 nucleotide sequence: TGCAGCGACAGGGGGCTAAACAATGAGCAGTTCTTC.

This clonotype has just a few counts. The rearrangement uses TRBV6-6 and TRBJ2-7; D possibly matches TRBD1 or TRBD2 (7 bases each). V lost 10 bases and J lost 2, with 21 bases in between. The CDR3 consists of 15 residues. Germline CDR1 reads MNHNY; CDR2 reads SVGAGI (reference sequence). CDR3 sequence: CATSKAGQPTYEQYF. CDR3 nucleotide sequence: TGTGCCACGTCGAAAGCGGGACAGCCAACCTACGAGCAGTACTTC.

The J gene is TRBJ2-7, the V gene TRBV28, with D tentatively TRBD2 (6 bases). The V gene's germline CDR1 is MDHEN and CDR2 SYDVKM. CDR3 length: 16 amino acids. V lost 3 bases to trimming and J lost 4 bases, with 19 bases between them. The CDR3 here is CASSFGRTTTLYEQYF. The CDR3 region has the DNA TGTGCCAGCAGTTTTGGGAGGACAACTACACTATACGAGCAGTACTTC.